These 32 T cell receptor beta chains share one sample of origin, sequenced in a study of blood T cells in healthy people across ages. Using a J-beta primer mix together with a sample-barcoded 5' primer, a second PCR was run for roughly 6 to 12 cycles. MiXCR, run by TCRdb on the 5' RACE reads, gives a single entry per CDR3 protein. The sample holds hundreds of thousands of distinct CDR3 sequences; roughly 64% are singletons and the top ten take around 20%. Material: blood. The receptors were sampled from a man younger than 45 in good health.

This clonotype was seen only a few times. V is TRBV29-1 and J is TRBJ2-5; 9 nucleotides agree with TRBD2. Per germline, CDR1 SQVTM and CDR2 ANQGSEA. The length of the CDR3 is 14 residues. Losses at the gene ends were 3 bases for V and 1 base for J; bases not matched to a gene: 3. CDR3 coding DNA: TGCAGCGTTGACTATAGCGGGAGCCAAGAGACCCAGTACTTC. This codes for CSVDYSGSQETQYF.

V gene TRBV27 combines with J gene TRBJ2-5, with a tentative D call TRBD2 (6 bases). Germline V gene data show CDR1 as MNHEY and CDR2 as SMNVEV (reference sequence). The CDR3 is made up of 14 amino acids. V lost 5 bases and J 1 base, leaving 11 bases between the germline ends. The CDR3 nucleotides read TGTGCCAGCAGTCCGGGGGTAGGCCAAGAGACCCAGTACTTC. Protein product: CASSPGVGQETQYF.

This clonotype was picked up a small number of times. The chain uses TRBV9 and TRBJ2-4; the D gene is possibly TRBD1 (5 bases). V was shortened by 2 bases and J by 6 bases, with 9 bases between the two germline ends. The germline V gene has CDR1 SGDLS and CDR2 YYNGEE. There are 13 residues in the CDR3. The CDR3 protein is CASSVRQGNIQYF. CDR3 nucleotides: TGTGCCAGCAGCGTCCGGCAGGGAAACATTCAGTACTTC.

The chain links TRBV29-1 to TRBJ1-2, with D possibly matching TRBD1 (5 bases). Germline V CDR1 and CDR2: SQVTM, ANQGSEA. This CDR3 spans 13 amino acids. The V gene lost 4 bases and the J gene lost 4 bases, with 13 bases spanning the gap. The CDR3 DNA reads TGCAGCGTTGGGTCGGGGCAGAGCTATGGCTACACCTTC. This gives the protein CSVGSGQSYGYTF.

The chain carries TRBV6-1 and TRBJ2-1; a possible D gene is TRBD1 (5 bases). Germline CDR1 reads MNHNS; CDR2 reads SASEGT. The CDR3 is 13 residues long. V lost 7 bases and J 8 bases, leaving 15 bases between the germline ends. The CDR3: CASKVGLGDEQFF. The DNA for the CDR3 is TGTGCCAGCAAAGTAGGCCTAGGGGATGAGCAGTTCTTC.

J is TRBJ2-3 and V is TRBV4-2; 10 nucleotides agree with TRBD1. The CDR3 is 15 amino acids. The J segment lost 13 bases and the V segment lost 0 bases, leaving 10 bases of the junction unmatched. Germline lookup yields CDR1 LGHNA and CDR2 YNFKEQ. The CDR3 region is CASSQDRSKDRGKYF. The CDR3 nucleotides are TGTGCCAGCAGCCAAGATAGGTCGAAGGACAGGGGGAAGTATTTT.

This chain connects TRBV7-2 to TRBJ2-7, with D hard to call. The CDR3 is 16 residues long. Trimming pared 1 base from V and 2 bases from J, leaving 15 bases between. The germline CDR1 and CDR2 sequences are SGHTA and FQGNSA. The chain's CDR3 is CASSLDPGYRAYEQYF. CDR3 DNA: TGTGCCAGCAGCTTAGATCCGGGTTATAGGGCCTACGAGCAGTACTTC.

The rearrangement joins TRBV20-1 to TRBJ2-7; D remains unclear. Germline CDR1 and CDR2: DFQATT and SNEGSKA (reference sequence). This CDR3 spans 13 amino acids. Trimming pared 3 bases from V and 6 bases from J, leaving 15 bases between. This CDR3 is CSASGSPTGEQYF. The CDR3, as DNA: TGCAGTGCTAGCGGCTCGCCCACGGGCGAGCAGTACTTC.

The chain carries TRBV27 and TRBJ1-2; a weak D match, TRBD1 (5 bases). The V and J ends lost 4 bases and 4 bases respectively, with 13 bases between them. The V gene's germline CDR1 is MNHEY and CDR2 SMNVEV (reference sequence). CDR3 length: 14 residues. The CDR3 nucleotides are TGTGCCAGCAGTTCCTCTGGGGCTGGCTATGGCTACACCTTC. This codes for CASSSSGAGYGYTF.

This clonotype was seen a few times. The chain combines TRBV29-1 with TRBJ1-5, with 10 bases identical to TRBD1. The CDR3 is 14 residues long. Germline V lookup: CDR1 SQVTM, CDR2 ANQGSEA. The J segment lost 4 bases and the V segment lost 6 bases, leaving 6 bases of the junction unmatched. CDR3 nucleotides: TGCAGCGTCTCAGGACAGGGGGGGAATCAGCCCCAGCATTTT. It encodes CSVSGQGGNQPQHF.

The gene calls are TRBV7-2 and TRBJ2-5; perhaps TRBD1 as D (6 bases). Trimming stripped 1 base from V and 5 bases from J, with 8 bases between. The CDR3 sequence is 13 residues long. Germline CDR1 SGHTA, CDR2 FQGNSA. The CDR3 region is CASSLVQGETQYF. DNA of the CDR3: TGTGCCAGCAGCTTAGTCCAGGGGGAGACCCAGTACTTC.

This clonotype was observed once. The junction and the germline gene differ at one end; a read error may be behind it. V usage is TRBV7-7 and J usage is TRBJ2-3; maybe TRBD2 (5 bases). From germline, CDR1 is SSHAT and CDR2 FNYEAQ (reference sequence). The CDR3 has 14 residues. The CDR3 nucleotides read TGTGCTAGCAGCCAAGGACTCATCACAGATACGCAGTATTTT. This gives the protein CASSQGLITDTQYF.

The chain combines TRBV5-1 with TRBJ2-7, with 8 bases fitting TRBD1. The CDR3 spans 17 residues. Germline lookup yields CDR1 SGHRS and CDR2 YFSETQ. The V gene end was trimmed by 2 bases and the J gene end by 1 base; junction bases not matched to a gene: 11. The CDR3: CASSFTGGIAVSYEQYF. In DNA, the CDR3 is TGCGCCAGCAGCTTTACAGGGGGAATAGCTGTTTCCTACGAGCAGTACTTC.

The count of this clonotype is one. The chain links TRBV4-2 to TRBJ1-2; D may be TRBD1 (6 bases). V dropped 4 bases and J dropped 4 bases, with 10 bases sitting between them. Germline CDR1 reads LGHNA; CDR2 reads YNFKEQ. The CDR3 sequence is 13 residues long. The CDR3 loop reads CASSRGLTYGYTF. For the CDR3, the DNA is TGTGCCAGCAGCCGGGGGCTCACCTATGGCTACACCTTC.

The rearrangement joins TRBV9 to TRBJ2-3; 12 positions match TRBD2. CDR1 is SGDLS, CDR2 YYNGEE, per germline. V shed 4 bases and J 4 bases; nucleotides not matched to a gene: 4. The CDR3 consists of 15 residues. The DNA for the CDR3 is TGTGCCAGCAGCCCTAGCGGGGGGGCCGCAGATACGCAGTATTTT. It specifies CASSPSGGAADTQYF. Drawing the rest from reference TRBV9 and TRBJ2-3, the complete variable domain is DSGVTQTPKHLITATGQRVTLRCSPRSGDLSVYWYQQSLDQGLQFLIQYYNGEERAKGNILERFSAQQFPDLHSELNLSSLELGDSALYFCASSPSGGAADTQYFGPGTRLTVL.

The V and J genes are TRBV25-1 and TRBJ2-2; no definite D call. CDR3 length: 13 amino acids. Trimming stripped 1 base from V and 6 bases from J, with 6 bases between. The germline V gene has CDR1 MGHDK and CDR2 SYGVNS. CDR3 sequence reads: CASSEFNPGELFF. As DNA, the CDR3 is TGTGCCAGCAGTGAATTCAACCCCGGGGAGCTGTTTTTT. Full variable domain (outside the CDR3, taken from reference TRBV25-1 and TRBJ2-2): EADIYQTPRYLVIGTGKKITLECSQTMGHDKMYWYQQDPGMELHLIHYSYGVNSTEKGDLSSESTVSRIRTEHFPLTLESARPSHTSQYLCASSEFNPGELFFGEGSRLTVL.

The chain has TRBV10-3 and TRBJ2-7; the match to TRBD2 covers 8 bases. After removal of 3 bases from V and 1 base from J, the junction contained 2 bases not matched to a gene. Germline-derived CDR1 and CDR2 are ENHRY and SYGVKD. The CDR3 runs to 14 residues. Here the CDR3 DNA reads TGTGCCATCAGTGACCCTAGCGGGTCCTACGAGCAGTACTTC. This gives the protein CAISDPSGSYEQYF.

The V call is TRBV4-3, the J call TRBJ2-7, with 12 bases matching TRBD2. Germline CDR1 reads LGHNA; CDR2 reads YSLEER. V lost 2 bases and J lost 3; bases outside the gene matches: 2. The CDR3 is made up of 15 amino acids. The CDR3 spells CASSQRTSGDYEQYF. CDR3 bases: TGCGCCAGCAGCCAACGGACTAGCGGGGACTACGAGCAGTACTTC.

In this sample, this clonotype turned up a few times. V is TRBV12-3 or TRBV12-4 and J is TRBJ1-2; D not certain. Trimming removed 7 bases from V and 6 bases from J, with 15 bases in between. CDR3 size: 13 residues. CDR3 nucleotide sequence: TGTGCCAGCACTTTTGCGGCGGTCGATGGCTACACCTTC. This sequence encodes CASTFAAVDGYTF.

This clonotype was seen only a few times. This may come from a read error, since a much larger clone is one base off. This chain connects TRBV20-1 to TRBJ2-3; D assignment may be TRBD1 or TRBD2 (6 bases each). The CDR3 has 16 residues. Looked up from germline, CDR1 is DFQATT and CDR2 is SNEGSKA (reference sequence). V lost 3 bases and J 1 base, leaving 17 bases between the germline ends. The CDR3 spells CSASKGGGFGTDTQYF. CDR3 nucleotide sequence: TGCAGTGCTAGTAAGGGGGGCGGGTTCGGCACAGATACGCAGTATTTT.

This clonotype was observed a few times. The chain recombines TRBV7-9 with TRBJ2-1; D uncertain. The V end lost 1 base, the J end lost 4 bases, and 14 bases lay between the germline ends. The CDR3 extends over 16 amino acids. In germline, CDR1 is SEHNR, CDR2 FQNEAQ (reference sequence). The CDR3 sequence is CASSLGAGGVYNEQFF. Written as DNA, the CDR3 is TGTGCCAGCAGCTTAGGGGCTGGTGGGGTGTACAATGAGCAGTTCTTC.

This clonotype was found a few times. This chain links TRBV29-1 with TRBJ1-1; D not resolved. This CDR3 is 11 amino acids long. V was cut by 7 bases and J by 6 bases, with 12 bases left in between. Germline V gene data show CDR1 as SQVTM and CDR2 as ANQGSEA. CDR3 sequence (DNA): TGCAGCGGGGTGGGGTTCGCTGAAGCTTTCTTT. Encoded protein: CSGVGFAEAFF.

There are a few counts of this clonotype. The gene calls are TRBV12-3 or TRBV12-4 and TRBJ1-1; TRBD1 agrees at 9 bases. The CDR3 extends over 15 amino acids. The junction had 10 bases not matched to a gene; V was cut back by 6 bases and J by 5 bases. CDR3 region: CASRIQTGGRTEAFF. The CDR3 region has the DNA TGTGCCAGCAGAATCCAAACAGGGGGCCGTACTGAAGCTTTCTTT.

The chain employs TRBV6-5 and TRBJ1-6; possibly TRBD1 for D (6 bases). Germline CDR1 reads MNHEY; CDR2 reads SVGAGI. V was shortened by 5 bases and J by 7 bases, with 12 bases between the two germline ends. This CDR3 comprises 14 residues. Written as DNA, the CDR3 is TGTGCCAGCAGTAAGGGGGTTACGAATTCACCCCTCCACTTT. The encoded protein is CASSKGVTNSPLHF.

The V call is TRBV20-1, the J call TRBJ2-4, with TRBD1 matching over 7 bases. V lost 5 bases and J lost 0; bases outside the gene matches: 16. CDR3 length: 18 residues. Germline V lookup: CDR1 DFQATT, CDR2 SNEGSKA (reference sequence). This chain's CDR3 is CSAPRTGSLQLAKNIQYF. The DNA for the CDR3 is TGCAGTGCTCCTCGGACAGGAAGTTTACAGTTAGCCAAAAACATTCAGTACTTC.

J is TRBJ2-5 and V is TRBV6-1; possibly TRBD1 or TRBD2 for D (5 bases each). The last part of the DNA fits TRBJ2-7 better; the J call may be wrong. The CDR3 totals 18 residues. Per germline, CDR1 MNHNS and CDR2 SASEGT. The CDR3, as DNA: TGTGCCAGCAGTGAATGGTCGGGATACTTGACAGAAACCTACGAGCAGTACTTC. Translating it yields CASSEWSGYLTETYEQYF.

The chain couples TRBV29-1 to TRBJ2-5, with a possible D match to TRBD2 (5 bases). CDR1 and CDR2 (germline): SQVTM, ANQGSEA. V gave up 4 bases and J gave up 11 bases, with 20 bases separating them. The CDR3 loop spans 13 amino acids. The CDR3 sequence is CSVASRTRWEQYF. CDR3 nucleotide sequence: TGCAGCGTTGCAAGTCGGACCCGCTGGGAGCAGTACTTC.

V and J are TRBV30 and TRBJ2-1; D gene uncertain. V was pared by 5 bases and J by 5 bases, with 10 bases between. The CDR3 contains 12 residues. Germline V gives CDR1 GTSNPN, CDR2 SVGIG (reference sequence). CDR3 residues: CAWGHANNEQFF. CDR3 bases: TGTGCCTGGGGTCATGCAAACAATGAGCAGTTCTTC.

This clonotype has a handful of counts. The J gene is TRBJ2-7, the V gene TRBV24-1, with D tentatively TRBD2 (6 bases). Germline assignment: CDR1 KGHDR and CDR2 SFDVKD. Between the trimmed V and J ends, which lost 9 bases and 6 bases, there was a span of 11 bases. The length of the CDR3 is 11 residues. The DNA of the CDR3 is TGTGCCACCGTGGCGCGGGGCGAGCAGTACTTC. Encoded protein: CATVARGEQYF.

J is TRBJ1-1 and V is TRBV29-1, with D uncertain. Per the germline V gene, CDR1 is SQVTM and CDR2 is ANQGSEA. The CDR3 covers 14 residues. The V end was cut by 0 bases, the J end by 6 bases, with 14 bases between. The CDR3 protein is CSVEDRVGDPEAFF. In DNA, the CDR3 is TGCAGCGTTGAAGATCGGGTAGGAGACCCTGAAGCTTTCTTT. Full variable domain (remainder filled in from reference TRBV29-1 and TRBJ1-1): SAVISQKPSRDICQRGTSLTIQCQVDSQVTMMFWYRQQPGQSLTLIATANQGSEATYESGFVIDKFPISRPNLTFSTLTVSNMSPEDSSIYLCSVEDRVGDPEAFFGQGTRLTVV.

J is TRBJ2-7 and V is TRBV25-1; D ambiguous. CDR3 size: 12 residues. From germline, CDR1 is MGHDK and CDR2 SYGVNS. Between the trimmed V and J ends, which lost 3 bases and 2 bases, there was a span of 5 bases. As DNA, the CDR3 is TGTGCCAGCAGTGACCTAGCCTACGAGCAGTACTTC. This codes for CASSDLAYEQYF.

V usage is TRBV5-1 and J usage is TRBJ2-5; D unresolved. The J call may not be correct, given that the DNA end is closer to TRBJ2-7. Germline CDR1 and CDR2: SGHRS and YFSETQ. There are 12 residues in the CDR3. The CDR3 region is CASSLEMYEQYF. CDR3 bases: TGCGCCAGCAGCTTGGAAATGTACGAGCAGTACTTC.